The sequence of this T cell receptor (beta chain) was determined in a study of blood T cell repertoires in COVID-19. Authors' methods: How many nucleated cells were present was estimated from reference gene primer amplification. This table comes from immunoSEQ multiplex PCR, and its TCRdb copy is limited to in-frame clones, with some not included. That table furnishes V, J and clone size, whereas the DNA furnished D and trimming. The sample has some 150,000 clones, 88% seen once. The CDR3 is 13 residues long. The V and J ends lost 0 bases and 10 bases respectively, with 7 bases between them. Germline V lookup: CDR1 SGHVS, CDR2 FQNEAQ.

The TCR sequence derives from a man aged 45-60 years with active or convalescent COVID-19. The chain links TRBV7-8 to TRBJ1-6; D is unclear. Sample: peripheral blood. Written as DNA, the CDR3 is TGTGCCAGCAGCTTAGCCGGAGAGTCACCCCTCCACTTT. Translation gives CASSLAGESPLHF.